The 20 T cell receptor beta chains in this list originate from one sample, sequenced in a study of immune evolution from preneoplasia to lung adenocarcinoma. Produced via immunoSEQ multiplex PCR; TCRdb's table is partial and in-frame only. Among approximately 5,000 clones listed, 76% were seen once. Sequencing input: FFPE minimally invasive lung adenocarcinoma tissue. Receptor source: a person aged 70 to 85 with lung adenocarcinoma.

The CDR3 nucleotides are TGTGCCAGCAGCTTGCTCTTGGACATTCAGGTCAACCCCAATTCACCCCTCCACTTT. Its protein product is CASSLLLDIQVNPNSPLHF. This chain uses TRBV5-6 with TRBJ1-6, with D maybe TRBD1 (5 bases). Deletions cut 1 base from V and 7 bases from J, with 24 bases between. This CDR3 region has 19 residues. Germline CDR1 SGHDT, CDR2 YYEEEE.

Comments on this clone: The germline gene is not matched at one end of the junction; a read error may be the cause. The chain has TRBV11-1 and TRBJ2-2, with D possibly being TRBD2 (6 bases). In germline, CDR1 is SGHAT, CDR2 FQDESV (reference sequence). CDR3 length: 16 amino acids. CDR3 nucleotides: TGTGCCAGCAGCCTAGCGTGGCAGGGGAACACCGGGGAGCTGTTTTTT. Translated, it gives CASSLAWQGNTGELFF.

This clone came up once. V usage is TRBV6-1 and J usage is TRBJ2-1; a weak D match, TRBD2 (6 bases). Trimming removed 3 bases at V and 8 bases at J, with 14 bases between. CDR3 size: 14 residues. Germline CDR1 is MNHNS and CDR2 is SASEGT. This CDR3 reads CASSERGAGYEQFF. CDR3 DNA sequence: TGTGCCAGCAGTGAGAGGGGCGCGGGGTATGAGCAGTTCTTC.

The rearrangement links TRBV7-9 to TRBJ2-6; TRBD2 matches at 7 bases. Trimming removed 5 bases from V and 0 bases from J; junction bases left unmatched: 1. The CDR3 runs to 15 residues. Germline V lookup: CDR1 SEHNR, CDR2 FQNEAQ (reference sequence). The CDR3 spells CASSGGSSGANVLTF. The DNA of the CDR3 is TGTGCCAGCAGCGGCGGGAGCTCTGGGGCCAACGTCCTGACTTTC. The whole variable domain, filled in from reference TRBV7-9 and TRBJ2-6, reads DTGVSQNPRHKITKRGQNVTFRCDPISEHNRLYWYRQTLGQGPEFLTYFQNEAQLEKSRLLSDRFSAERPKGSFSTLEIQRTEQGDSAMYLCASSGGSSGANVLTFGAGSRLTVL.

The chain employs TRBV7-3 and TRBJ2-2; TRBD2 aligns across 15 bases. Losses at the gene ends were 5 bases for V and 5 bases for J; bases not matched to a gene: 6. The CDR3 length is 17 residues. Germline CDR1 is SGHTA and CDR2 is FQGTGA. CDR3 region: CASSRTSGRARTGELFF. CDR3 DNA sequence: TGTGCCAGCAGCCGGACTAGCGGGAGGGCCAGAACCGGGGAGCTGTTTTTT.

The rearrangement links TRBV6-1 to TRBJ1-2, with no clear D. The germline V gene encodes CDR1 MNHNS and CDR2 SASEGT. V lost 11 bases, J lost 4 bases, and 14 bases lay in between. The CDR3 extends over 12 amino acids. DNA for the CDR3: TGTGCCCTAGGAAGGGTTACCTATGGCTACACCTTC. Translated, it gives CALGRVTYGYTF.

This rearrangement joins TRBV21-1 to TRBJ2-7. TRBV21-1 is deemed a pseudogene. There are 18 residues in the CDR3. The CDR3 nucleotides read TGTGCCAGCAGCTCAAGATCGTGGGGTCTAAGCTATGGGTACGAGCAGTACTTC. Amino acids: CASSSRSWGLSYGYEQYF.

V usage is TRBV5-6 and J usage is TRBJ1-2; 9 bases are a match to TRBD1. This CDR3 is 15 amino acids long. CDR1 is SGHDT, CDR2 YYEEEE, per germline. The J segment lost 0 bases and the V segment lost 2 bases, leaving 2 bases of the junction unmatched. CDR3 in amino acids: CASSLQGATNYGYTF. CDR3 nucleotide sequence: TGTGCCAGCAGCTTACAGGGGGCAACTAACTATGGCTACACCTTC.

This clone was recorded once. This chain joins TRBV5-6 and TRBJ2-5, with D unresolved. CDR3 length: 16 amino acids. Per the germline V gene, CDR1 is SGHDT and CDR2 is YYEEEE. V lost 0 bases and J lost 2, with 14 bases in between. CDR3 nucleotides: TGTGCCAGCAGCTTGGCTCGGACGATGGGGCAAGAGACCCAGTACTTC. Its protein product is CASSLARTMGQETQYF. The full variable domain, in which reference TRBV5-6 and TRBJ2-5 provide the parts outside the CDR3, is DAGVTQSPTHLIKTRGQQVTLRCSPKSGHDTVSWYQQALGQGPQFIFQYYEEEERQRGNFPDRFSGHQFPNYSSELNVNALLLGDSALYLCASSLARTMGQETQYFGPGTRLLVL.

This clone turned up a few times. This chain joins TRBV5-1 and TRBJ1-5; D unclear. The V end was cut by 5 bases, the J end by 2 bases, with 11 bases between. Germline V gives CDR1 SGHRS, CDR2 YFSETQ. The CDR3 spans 14 residues. The CDR3 sequence is CASSFAGGNQPQHF. In DNA, the CDR3 is TGCGCCAGCAGTTTCGCGGGAGGCAATCAGCCCCAGCATTTT.

The chain joins TRBV7-9 to TRBJ2-3; D gene uncertain. Between the trimmed V and J ends, which lost 5 bases and 6 bases, there was a span of 18 bases. CDR1 and CDR2 (germline): SEHNR, FQNEAQ (reference sequence). The CDR3 consists of 15 residues. CDR3 protein: CASSPGGVDLDTQYF. The DNA for the CDR3 is TGTGCCAGCAGCCCCGGTGGGGTCGACCTTGATACGCAGTATTTT.

The V call is TRBV29-1, the J call TRBJ2-5; 7 bases align to TRBD2. Per germline, CDR1 SQVTM and CDR2 ANQGSEA. After removal of 4 bases from V and 7 bases from J, the junction contained 12 bases not matched to a gene. The CDR3 spans 14 residues. CDR3 in amino acids: CSVGLKRDLGTQYF. CDR3 bases: TGCAGCGTTGGATTAAAGCGGGACCTAGGGACCCAGTACTTC.

This clone appeared once. The chain recombines TRBV27 with TRBJ2-3; no clear D gene. Germline V gene sequence: CDR1 MNHEY, CDR2 SMNVEV (reference sequence). V shed 3 bases and J shed 4 bases, with 14 bases lying between them. The CDR3 has 15 amino acids. The chain's CDR3 is CASSLYTYAADTQYF. The CDR3 bases are TGTGCCAGCAGTTTGTATACGTATGCCGCAGATACGCAGTATTTT.

Relative to its sample, this clone is large (0.1 to 1%). This chain links TRBV2 with TRBJ2-3, with D perhaps matching TRBD2 (6 bases). The V gene lost 2 bases and the J gene lost 0 bases, with 12 bases spanning the gap. The CDR3 totals 16 residues. CDR1 is SNHLY and CDR2 is FYNNEI in the germline V gene. The CDR3 nucleotides are TGTGCCAGCAGTGAAATTTGGGGGACTAGCACAGATACGCAGTATTTT. Its protein product is CASSEIWGTSTDTQYF.

The chain combines TRBV5-1 with TRBJ2-1; 9 bases line up with TRBD2. CDR1 is SGHRS, CDR2 YFSETQ, per germline. The CDR3 is 17 amino acids. Unmatched junction bases numbered 5, after V lost 0 bases and J lost 1 base. CDR3 sequence (DNA): TGCGCCAGCAGCTTGGAGGTAGCGGGGGCGTCCTACAATGAGCAGTTCTTC. This gives the protein CASSLEVAGASYNEQFF.

V is TRBV29-1 and J is TRBJ2-2; 13 bases line up with TRBD2. The V segment lost 8 bases and the J segment 3 bases; nucleotides outside the gene matches: 12. The germline V gene encodes CDR1 SQVTM and CDR2 ANQGSEA. There are 17 residues in the CDR3. In DNA form, the CDR3 reads TGCAGCCCGAACGGCCCACTAGCGGGAGGGGACACCGGGGAGCTGTTTTTT. The encoded protein is CSPNGPLAGGDTGELFF.

The chain links TRBV4-2 to TRBJ2-2, with 11 positions matching TRBD2. V gave up 2 bases and J gave up 1 base; unmatched junction bases: 3. Germline CDR1 and CDR2: LGHNA and YNFKEQ. This CDR3 comprises 17 residues. CDR3 nucleotide sequence: TGTGCCAGCAGCCAACTCGGGACTAGCGGGAACACCGGGGAGCTGTTTTTT. Translated, it gives CASSQLGTSGNTGELFF.

CDR3 residues: CASSSLAGSTDTQYF. DNA of the CDR3: TGTGCCAGCAGCTCTCTAGCGGGAAGCACAGATACGCAGTATTTT. The gene calls are TRBV13 and TRBJ2-3; 9 nucleotides match TRBD2. This CDR3 region has 15 residues. V lost 4 bases to trimming and J lost 0 bases; unmatched junction nucleotides: 2. CDR1 and CDR2 (germline): PRHDT, FYEKMQ (reference sequence).

This clone was recorded only once. This chain uses TRBV27 with TRBJ1-1; no definite D call. This CDR3 spans 14 amino acids. V was cut by 6 bases and J by 0 bases, with 11 bases left in between. Germline V gene lookup returns CDR1 MNHEY and CDR2 SMNVEV (reference sequence). The CDR3 reads CASRLQGMNTEAFF. CDR3 DNA: TGTGCCAGCAGACTTCAAGGAATGAACACTGAAGCTTTCTTT.

The V gene is TRBV5-1, the J gene TRBJ2-1; the D call may be TRBD1 or TRBD2 (5 bases each). V was clipped by 4 bases and J by 0 bases, with 11 bases between them. Germline loops: CDR1 SGHRS, CDR2 YFSETQ. The CDR3 is made up of 15 amino acids. The CDR3, as DNA: TGCGCCAGCAGCGAACAGGAGGTCTCCTACAATGAGCAGTTCTTC. This encodes CASSEQEVSYNEQFF. Full variable domain (rest looked up from reference TRBV5-1 and TRBJ2-1): KAGVTQTPRYLIKTRGQQVTLSCSPISGHRSVSWYQQTPGQGLQFLFEYFSETQRNKGNFPGRFSGRQFSNSRSEMNVSTLELGDSALYLCASSEQEVSYNEQFFGPGTRLTVL.